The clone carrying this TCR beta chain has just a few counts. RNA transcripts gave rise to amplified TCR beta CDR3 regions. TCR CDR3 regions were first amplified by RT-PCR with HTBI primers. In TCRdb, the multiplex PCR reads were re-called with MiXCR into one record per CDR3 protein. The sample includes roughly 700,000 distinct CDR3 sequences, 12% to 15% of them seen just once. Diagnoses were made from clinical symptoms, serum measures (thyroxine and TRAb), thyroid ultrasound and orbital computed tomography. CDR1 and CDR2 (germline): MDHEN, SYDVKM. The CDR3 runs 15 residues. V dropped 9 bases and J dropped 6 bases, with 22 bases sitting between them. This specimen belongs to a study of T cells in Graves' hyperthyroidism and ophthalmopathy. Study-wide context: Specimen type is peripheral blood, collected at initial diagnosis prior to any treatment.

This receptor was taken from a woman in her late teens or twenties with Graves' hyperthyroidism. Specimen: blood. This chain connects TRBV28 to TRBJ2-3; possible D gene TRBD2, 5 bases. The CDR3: CASTSLTRLADTQYF. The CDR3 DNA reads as TGTGCCAGTACCTCCCTAACTAGATTGGCGGATACGCAGTATTTT.